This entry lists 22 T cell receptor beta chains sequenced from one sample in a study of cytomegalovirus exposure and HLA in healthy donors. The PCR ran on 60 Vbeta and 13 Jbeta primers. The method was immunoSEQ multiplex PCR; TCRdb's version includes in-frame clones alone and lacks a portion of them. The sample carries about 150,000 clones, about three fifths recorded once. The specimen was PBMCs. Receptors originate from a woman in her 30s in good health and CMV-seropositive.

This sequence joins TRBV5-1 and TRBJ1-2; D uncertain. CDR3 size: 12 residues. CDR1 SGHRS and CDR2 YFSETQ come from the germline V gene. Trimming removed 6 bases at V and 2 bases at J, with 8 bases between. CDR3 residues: CASTFRNYGYTF. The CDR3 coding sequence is TGCGCCAGCACCTTTAGAAACTATGGCTACACCTTC.

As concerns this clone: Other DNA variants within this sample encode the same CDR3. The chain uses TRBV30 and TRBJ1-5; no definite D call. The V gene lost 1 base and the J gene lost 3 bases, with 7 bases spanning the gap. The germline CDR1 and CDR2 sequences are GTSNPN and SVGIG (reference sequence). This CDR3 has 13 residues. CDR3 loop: CAWSGQDNQPQHF. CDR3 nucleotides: TGTGCCTGGAGTGGGCAGGACAATCAGCCCCAGCATTTT.

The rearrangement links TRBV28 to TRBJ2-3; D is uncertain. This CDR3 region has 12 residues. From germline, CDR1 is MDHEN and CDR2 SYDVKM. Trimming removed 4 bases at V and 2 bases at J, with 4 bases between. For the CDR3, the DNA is TGTGCCAGCAGTTCTTACACAGATACGCAGTATTTT. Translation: CASSSYTDTQYF.

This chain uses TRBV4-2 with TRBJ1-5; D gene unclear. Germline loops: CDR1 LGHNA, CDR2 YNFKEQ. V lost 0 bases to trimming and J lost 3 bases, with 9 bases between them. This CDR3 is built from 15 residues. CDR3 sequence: CASSQDISSNQPQHF. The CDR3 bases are TGTGCCAGCAGCCAAGATATCAGTTCCAATCAGCCCCAGCATTTT.

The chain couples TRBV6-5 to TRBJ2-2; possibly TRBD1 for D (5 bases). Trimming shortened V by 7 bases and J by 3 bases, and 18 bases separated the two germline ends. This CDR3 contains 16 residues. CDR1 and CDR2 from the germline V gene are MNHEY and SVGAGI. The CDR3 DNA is TGTGCCAGCACTTTCTCTAGGGGCCTCGACACCGGGGAGCTGTTTTTT. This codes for CASTFSRGLDTGELFF.

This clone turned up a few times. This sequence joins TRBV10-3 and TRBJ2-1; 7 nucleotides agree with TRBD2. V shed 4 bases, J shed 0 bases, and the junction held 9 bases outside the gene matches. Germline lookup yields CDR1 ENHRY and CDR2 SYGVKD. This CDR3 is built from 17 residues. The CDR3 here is CAISGPPSGDSYNEQFF. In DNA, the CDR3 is TGTGCCATCAGTGGCCCCCCAAGCGGGGACTCCTACAATGAGCAGTTCTTC.

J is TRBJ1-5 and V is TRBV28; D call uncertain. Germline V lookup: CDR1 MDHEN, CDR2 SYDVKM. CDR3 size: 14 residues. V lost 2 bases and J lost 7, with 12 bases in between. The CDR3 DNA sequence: TGTGCCAGCAGTTTAGTCGGGTTCGGCCAGCCCCAGCATTTT. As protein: CASSLVGFGQPQHF.

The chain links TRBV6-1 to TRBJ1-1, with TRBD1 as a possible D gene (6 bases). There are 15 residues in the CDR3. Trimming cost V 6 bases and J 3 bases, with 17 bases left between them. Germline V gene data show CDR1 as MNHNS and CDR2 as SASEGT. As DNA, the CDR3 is TGTGCCAGCAGCGGATTCAACAGGGTCCACACTGAAGCTTTCTTT. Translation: CASSGFNRVHTEAFF.

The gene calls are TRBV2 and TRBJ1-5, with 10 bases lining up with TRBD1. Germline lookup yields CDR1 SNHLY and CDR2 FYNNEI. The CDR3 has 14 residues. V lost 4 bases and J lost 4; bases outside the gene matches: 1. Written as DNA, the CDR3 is TGTGCCAGCAGTGGACAGGGGGCTAATCAGCCCCAGCATTTT. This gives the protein CASSGQGANQPQHF.

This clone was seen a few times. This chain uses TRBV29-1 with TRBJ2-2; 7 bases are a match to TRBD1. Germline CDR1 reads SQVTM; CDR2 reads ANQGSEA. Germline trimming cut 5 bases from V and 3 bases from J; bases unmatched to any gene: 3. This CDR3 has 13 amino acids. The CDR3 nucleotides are TGCAGCGTTCGGACAGGAGACACCGGGGAGCTGTTTTTT. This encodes CSVRTGDTGELFF.

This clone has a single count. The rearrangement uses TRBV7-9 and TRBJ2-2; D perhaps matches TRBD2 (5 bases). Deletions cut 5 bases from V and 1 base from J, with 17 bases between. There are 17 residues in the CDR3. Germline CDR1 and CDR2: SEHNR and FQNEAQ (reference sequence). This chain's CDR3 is CASSQSGLTVNTGELFF. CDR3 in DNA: TGTGCCAGCAGCCAGTCCGGACTTACAGTGAACACCGGGGAGCTGTTTTTT.

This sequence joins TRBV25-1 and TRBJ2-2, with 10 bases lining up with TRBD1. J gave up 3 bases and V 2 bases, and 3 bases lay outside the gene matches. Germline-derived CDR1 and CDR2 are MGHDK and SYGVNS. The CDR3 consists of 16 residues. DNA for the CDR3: TGTGCCAGCAGTGAAGCCGGGACAGGGGACACCGGGGAGCTGTTTTTT. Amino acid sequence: CASSEAGTGDTGELFF.

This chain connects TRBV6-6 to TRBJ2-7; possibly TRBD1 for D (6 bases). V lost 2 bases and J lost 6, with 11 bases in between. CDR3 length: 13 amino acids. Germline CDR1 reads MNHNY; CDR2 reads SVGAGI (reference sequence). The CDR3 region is CASSYDRPGEQYF. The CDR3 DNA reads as TGTGCCAGCAGTTACGACAGGCCAGGCGAGCAGTACTTC.

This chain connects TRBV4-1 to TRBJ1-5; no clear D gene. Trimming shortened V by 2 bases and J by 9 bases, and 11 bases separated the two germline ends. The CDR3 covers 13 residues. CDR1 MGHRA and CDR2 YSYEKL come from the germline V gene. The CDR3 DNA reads TGCGCCAGCAGCCAACCCCTCTCCCCGCCCCAGCATTTT. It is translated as CASSQPLSPPQHF.

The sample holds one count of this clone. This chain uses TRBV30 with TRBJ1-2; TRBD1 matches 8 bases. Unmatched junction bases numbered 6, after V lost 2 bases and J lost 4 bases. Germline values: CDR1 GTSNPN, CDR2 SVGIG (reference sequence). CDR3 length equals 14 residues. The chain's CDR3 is CAWSNRGIGYGYTF. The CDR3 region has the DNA TGTGCCTGGAGTAACAGGGGGATCGGCTATGGCTACACCTTC.

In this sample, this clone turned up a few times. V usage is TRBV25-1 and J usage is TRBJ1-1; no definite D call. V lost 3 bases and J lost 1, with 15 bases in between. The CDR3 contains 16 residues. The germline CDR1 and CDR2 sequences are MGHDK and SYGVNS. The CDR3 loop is CASSDPGRAGNTEAFF. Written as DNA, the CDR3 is TGTGCCAGCAGTGATCCAGGACGGGCGGGGAACACTGAAGCTTTCTTT.

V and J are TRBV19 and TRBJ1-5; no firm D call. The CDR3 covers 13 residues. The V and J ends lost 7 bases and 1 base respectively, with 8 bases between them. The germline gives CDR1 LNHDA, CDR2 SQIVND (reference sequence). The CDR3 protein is CASNIWSNQPQHF. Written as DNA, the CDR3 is TGTGCCAGTAACATTTGGAGCAATCAGCCCCAGCATTTT.

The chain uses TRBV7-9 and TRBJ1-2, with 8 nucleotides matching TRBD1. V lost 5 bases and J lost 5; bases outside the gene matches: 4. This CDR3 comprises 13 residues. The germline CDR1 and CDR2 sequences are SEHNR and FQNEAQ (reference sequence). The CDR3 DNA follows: TGTGCCAGCAGCCCGGACAGGGAGTATGGCTACACCTTC. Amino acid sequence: CASSPDREYGYTF.

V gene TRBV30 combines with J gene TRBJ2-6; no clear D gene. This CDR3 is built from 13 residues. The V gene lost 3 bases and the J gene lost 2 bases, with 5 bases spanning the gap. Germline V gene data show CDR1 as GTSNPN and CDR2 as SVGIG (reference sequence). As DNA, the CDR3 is TGTGCCTGGAGACTTACTGGGGCCAACGTCCTGACTTTC. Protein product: CAWRLTGANVLTF.

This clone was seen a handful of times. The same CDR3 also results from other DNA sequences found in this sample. The CDR3 nucleotides are TGTGCCAGCAGCGTAGTTAGTAACACTGAAGCTTTCTTT. Its translation: CASSVVSNTEAFF. The chain has TRBV9 and TRBJ1-1; D uncertain. The CDR3 is made up of 13 amino acids. Germline values: CDR1 SGDLS, CDR2 YYNGEE. V lost 0 bases to trimming and J lost 2 bases, with 5 bases between them.

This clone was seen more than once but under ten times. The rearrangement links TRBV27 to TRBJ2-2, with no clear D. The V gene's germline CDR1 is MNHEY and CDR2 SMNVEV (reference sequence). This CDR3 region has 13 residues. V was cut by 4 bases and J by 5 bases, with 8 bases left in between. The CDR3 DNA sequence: TGTGCCAGCAGTTCACTGTGGACCGGGGAGCTGTTTTTT. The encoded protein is CASSSLWTGELFF.

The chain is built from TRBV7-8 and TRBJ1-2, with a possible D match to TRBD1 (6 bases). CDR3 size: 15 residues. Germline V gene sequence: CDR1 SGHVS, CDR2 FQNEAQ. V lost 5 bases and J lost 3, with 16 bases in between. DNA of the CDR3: TGTGCCAGCAGCCCGTACAGGGAAGTCGACTATGGCTACACCTTC. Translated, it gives CASSPYREVDYGYTF.